This TCR beta chain was sequenced during a study of T cell responses to AZD1222 COVID-19 vaccine listed by TCRdb under 2021. Broadly, across the study: TCR sequencing was performed for about 240 trial participants, of whom about 200 were given two doses of AZD1222 and around 25 were given two doses of MenACWY control vaccine. Trial participants were enrolled by age into subgroups of 18-55, 56-69 and 70-plus years, and 148, 28 and 57 TCR-sequenced participants, respectively, were included in these subgroups.

Points the paper makes about the study in general: Participants were mostly white British and included more females than males, and it was suggested by the authors that clonal diversity may have been underestimated. Nearly half of unique spike-specific TCRs reportedly recognized epitopes outside regions mutated in the B.1.351 and B.1.1.7 variants. Conclusions about previously exposed vaccinees are limited, since just five or six AZD1222 recipients were seropositive for SARS-CoV-2 at baseline. No day 14 peak-response samples were available, so repertoires were characterized only after the peak T cell response. The 56-69-year group was small, and its depth increase did not reach significance, likely because of low power. CD4 TCRs associated with the vaccine covered the entire spike protein, and the dominant responses were in regions 160-218 and 743-854. After two AZD1222 doses, spike-specific TCR breadth and depth were significantly higher than at day 0 and than in MenACWY recipients.

The CDR3 regions of human TCRbeta chains were analyzed by immunosequencing. The authors processed their data as follows. Repertoire TCRs were matched against a reference library of SARS-CoV-2-specific TCRs generated with the MIRA antigen-specificity platform. Breadth was defined as the fraction of unique TCRs that were SARS-CoV-2-associated, and depth was defined as the fraction of total T cells that were SARS-CoV-2-associated. Each spike-specific TCR was assigned to its reactive spike region and to a CD4 or CD8 class using the MIRA data. Log10-transformed breadth and depth values were compared by one-way ANOVA with Sidak's multiple comparisons tests. This is the immuneACCESS table as TCRdb keeps it, with only in-frame sequences that have V and J called. A part of the clones is gone; compared with another copy, unresolved V genes explain less than half, and the rest is unexplained. The DNA gave D and trimming, while V, J and clone size come from that table. In all, the sample holds about 140,000 clones, and roughly nine tenths of those were seen once. Of the sample, less than 5% is held by the ten largest clones.

For this clone: This receptor's antigen is unknown. Per-nucleotide qualities are absent, and no much larger clonotype sits a single base away.

Relative to germline, V is 1 base shorter and J is 15 bases shorter, with 17 bases between their ends. CDR1 SGHDT and CDR2 YYEEEE were looked up in the germline V gene. The CDR3 goes from the cysteine to the phenylalanine over 13 residues. Left in the record is the CDR3 DNA by itself, 39 bases read in frame from the first base. The sample's time point, from its label and the paper: about 28 days (+/-7) after the second vaccine dose. Because spike-specific TCR depth and breadth did not differ between the two schedules, AZD1222 recipients who got a second dose at roughly 4 weeks were pooled with those who got a second dose at roughly 12 weeks. Vaccinee samples came from UK trials COV001 and COV002, including a single-blind randomized controlled phase 2/3 trial of AZD1222 (ChAdOx1 nCoV-19) in healthy adults. For TCRbeta chain sequencing, PBMC samples from trial participants were taken at day 0 and at day 28 after the second dose.

This material consisted of peripheral blood, taken 28 days after the second AZD1222 dose. The sequence joins TRBV5-6 to TRBJ2-1, with a weak D call of TRBD2 (6 bases match). This receptor was obtained from an adult who received the AZD1222 COVID-19 vaccine. The nucleotide sequence reads TGTGCCAGCAGCTTGTTTGGCCTCCTGGGAGGGTTCTTC. This codes for CASSLFGLLGGFF.